The entry below gives a single T cell receptor (beta chain) sequence along with its context. This clone's antigen is unknown. Base qualities are not at hand, and no much larger clone is one base apart. TCRbeta CDR3 regions were profiled with the immunoSEQ Assay using bias-controlled multiplex PCR amplification of genomic DNA. The authors' analysis ran thus. To quantify the absolute abundance of each unique TCRbeta CDR3 region, the sequences were collapsed and filtered. Differential abundance was tested with two models: a binomial (Fisher-equivalent) model and a beta-binomial model that adds time-dependent variance fitted from healthy donors. Clones with fewer than 5 combined templates were excluded, and clones with Benjamini-Hochberg FDR below 0.01 were called differentially abundant. The form v = (b*log(k)+a)^2 was used to model beta-binomial variance as a function of total template count across the two samples. Drawn from immuneACCESS, this table holds only the in-frame rearrangements with V and J called that TCRdb kept. Clones are partly lost; checked studies trace under half to an unresolved V gene and leave the rest unexplained. V, J and clone size reflect that table, while D and trimming were determined from the DNA. The sample data list under 70,000 clones, and more than 75% of these were observed just once. Less than 5.5% of the sample is taken by the ten largest.

The sample is drawn from a study of identifying expanded T cells in peripheral blood (dated by TCRdb to about 2019). General notes on the study: Technical replicates were generated by sequencing separate aliquots of the same genomic DNA pool, with four replicates compared pairwise.

Deletion took 5 bases off V and 0 bases off J, with a span of 14 bases between the germline ends. The CDR3 runs 16 amino acids, cysteine and phenylalanine included. The read is trimmed to its CDR3 DNA, 48 bases read in frame from base 1. CDR1 and CDR2 were assigned from the germline V gene (reference sequence) as MNHNY and SVGAGI. No immune events, such as infections, were documented for the healthy donors during the collection period. Healthy-donor blood repertoires served as a training cohort to calibrate time-dependent variance in a beta-binomial model of T-cell clone differential abundance. The training cohort was composed of roughly 10 healthy donors, 3 female and 7 male. An age range of roughly 29 to 65 years, with an average of 43 years, was recorded for the donors. Obtained from a commercial supplier, whole blood was collected from each healthy donor at three time points set around 2 weeks apart. For immunosequencing, genomic DNA was extracted from whole blood that had not been sorted.

The full study reports these points: Variance in clone template counts between roughly two-week samples significantly increased with total template count across all healthy donors. The binomial model flagged 0.9 to 1.5 differentially abundant clones between technical replicates, compared with approximately 16 over about 2 weeks and 19 to 20 over about four weeks. The beta-binomial model significantly reduced the number of clones called differentially abundant and the false-positive rate across all healthy-donor time intervals. The authors expected biological variance in healthy repertoires might increase further over much longer intervals such as months to years.

Sequenced: blood. The sequence was obtained from a person aged 18 to 75 in good health. The chain couples TRBV6-6 to TRBJ2-1, with an unclear D gene assignment. The DNA sequence is TGTGCCAGCAGTCCTCTCTCTACTCACTCCTACAATGAGCAGTTCTTC. Its amino acids are CASSPLSTHSYNEQFF.